A selection of T cell receptor beta chains follows, all from one sample in a study of cytomegalovirus exposure and HLA in healthy donors. Repertoires were generated with immunoSEQ multiplex PCR, while TCRdb's copy carries only in-frame clones and drops some. The sample includes roughly 140,000 clones, about 80% of them seen just once. Sequencing was performed on PBMCs. These receptors were obtained from a woman aged 45-65 years in good health and CMV-seropositive. Each CDR3 is given with its conserved first and last residue. D genes are given only for firm matches. Only part of the rows carry a size: once, few, many, or a class if the clone is expanded.

>TRBJ1-4|TRBV6-5|-|-
CASSNQNQKLFF
TGTGCCAGCAGTAACCAGAACCAAAAACTGTTTTTT
>TRBJ2-2|TRBV9|TRBD1|once
CASSGTGEGELFF
TGTGCCAGCAGCGGGACAGGGGAGGGGGAGCTGTTTTTT
>TRBJ2-7|TRBV30|TRBD1|-
CAWMGQGGFYEQYF
TGTGCCTGGATGGGACAGGGTGGTTTCTACGAGCAGTACTTC
>TRBJ2-7|TRBV23-1|-|once
CASSQYGRDNEQYF
TGCGCCAGCAGTCAATATGGCAGGGACAACGAGCAGTACTTC
>TRBJ2-1|TRBV2|TRBD2|once
CATRAGGSSYNEQFF
TGTGCCACAAGAGCGGGGGGGAGCTCCTACAATGAGCAGTTCTTC
>TRBJ1-2|TRBV6-1|-|-
CASSEQGPYGYTF
TGTGCCAGCAGTGAACAGGGGCCTTATGGCTACACCTTC
>TRBJ2-3|TRBV19|-|once
CASSTFPQASFADTQYF
TGTGCCAGTAGTACTTTCCCACAGGCCTCGTTCGCTGATACGCAGTATTTT
>TRBJ2-1|TRBV2|TRBD2|-
CASGLLAGIVESYNEQFF
TGTGCCAGCGGTTTACTAGCGGGGATAGTTGAGTCCTACAATGAGCAGTTCTTC
>TRBJ2-2|TRBV6-5|-|-
CASSYLGAGELFF
TGTGCCAGCAGTTACCTAGGGGCCGGGGAGCTGTTTTTT
>TRBJ2-1|TRBV29-1|-|-
CSVEGGLMNEQFF
TGCAGCGTTGAAGGGGGGCTGATGAATGAGCAGTTCTTC
>TRBJ2-3|TRBV30|TRBD2|-
CALLAGHTDTQYF
TGTGCCTTACTAGCGGGGCACACAGATACGCAGTATTTT
>TRBJ1-5|TRBV19|-|-
CASSIWGDSDQPQHF
TGTGCCAGTAGTATCTGGGGGGATTCTGATCAGCCCCAGCATTTT
>TRBJ1-1|TRBV29-1|-|-
CTGRVNTEAFF
TGCACGGGGAGAGTGAACACTGAAGCTTTCTTT
>TRBJ1-2|TRBV30|TRBD1|-
CAWSPGQGAYGYTF
TGTGCCTGGAGTCCGGGACAGGGGGCCTATGGCTACACCTTC
>TRBJ2-1|TRBV7-2|TRBD2|once
CASSYQTGLAGGRFGEQFF
TGTGCCAGCAGCTACCAGACTGGACTAGCGGGGGGGCGATTCGGTGAGCAGTTCTTC
>TRBJ1-4|TRBV5-1|TRBD1|-
CASSQDRREKLFF
TGCGCCAGCAGCCAGGACAGGCGAGAAAAACTGTTTTTT
>TRBJ2-7|TRBV6-5|-|-
CARRDIYEQYF
TGTGCCAGGAGGGACATCTACGAGCAGTACTTC
>TRBJ1-2|TRBV13|-|-
CASSSDRISYGYTF
TGTGCCAGCAGCTCAGACAGAATTTCATATGGCTACACCTTC
>TRBJ2-7|TRBV6-1|TRBD2|-
CASSEGGAYEQYF
TGTGCCAGCAGTGAGGGAGGGGCCTACGAGCAGTACTTC
>TRBJ2-5|TRBV6-6|-|-
CASSYGGETQYF
TGTGCCAGCAGTTACGGAGGGGAGACCCAGTACTTC
>TRBJ2-1|TRBV5-1|TRBD2|once
CASSLGLAGANYNEQFF
TGCGCCAGCAGCTTGGGACTAGCGGGGGCCAACTACAATGAGCAGTTCTTC
>TRBJ1-6|TRBV2|-|-
CAILTRAYNSPLHF
TGTGCCATCCTGACCCGGGCCTATAATTCACCCCTCCACTTT
>TRBJ1-6|TRBV19|TRBD1|-
CASGLGTGRSPLHF
TGTGCCAGTGGACTCGGGACAGGGAGGTCACCCCTCCACTTT
>TRBJ2-1|TRBV7-2|TRBD2|-
CASSSWTSGGIYNEQFF
TGTGCCAGCAGCTCCTGGACTAGCGGGGGAATCTACAATGAGCAGTTCTTC
>TRBJ1-1|TRBV30|-|-
CAWSVKALSLRVNTEAFF
TGTGCCTGGAGTGTAAAGGCCCTAAGTTTGAGGGTGAACACTGAAGCTTTCTTT
>TRBJ2-4|TRBV6-1|TRBD1|-
CASSVSGGVGKNIQYF
TGTGCCAGCAGTGTTTCAGGGGGAGTCGGCAAAAACATTCAGTACTTC
>TRBJ1-4|TRBV6-6|-|-
CASSYDGPYEKLFF
TGTGCCAGCAGTTACGATGGGCCCTATGAAAAACTGTTTTTT
>TRBJ2-7|TRBV6-1|TRBD1|-
CASSPWGQVGYF
TGTGCCAGCAGCCCGTGGGGACAGGTGGGGTACTTC
>TRBJ1-2|TRBV5-6|-|-
CASSLERFQGYTF
TGTGCCAGCAGCTTGGAACGTTTTCAGGGCTACACCTTC
>TRBJ2-7|TRBV6-6|-|-
CASSIQDGTYEQYF
TGTGCCAGTTCTATTCAAGACGGGACCTACGAGCAGTACTTC
>TRBJ2-2|TRBV7-9|-|-
CASSLQRELFF
TGTGCCAGCAGCTTACAGAGGGAGCTGTTTTTT
>TRBJ1-5|TRBV5-8|TRBD1|few
CASSDGQVRRQPQHF
TGTGCCAGCAGCGATGGACAGGTTAGGCGTCAGCCCCAGCATTTT
>TRBJ1-1|TRBV6-6|-|few
CASSYGQNTEAFF
TGTGCCAGCAGTTACGGACAGAACACTGAAGCTTTCTTT
>TRBJ2-1|TRBV5-6|-|few
CASSLVLAYNEQFF
TGTGCCAGCAGCTTGGTACTAGCCTACAATGAGCAGTTCTTC
>TRBJ2-3|TRBV9|-|-
CASSPSRVGTDTQYF
TGTGCCAGCAGCCCCAGCAGGGTGGGCACAGATACGCAGTATTTT
>TRBJ1-1|TRBV15|-|-
CATSREKTGLAFF
TGTGCCACCAGCAGAGAAAAGACAGGTTTAGCTTTCTTT
>TRBJ2-1|TRBV5-4|TRBD2|-
CASSLSGGAGNEQFF
TGTGCCAGCAGTCTTAGCGGGGGGGCGGGCAATGAGCAGTTCTTC
>TRBJ2-1|TRBV12-5|-|once
CASGFLVREQFF
TGTGCTAGTGGTTTCTTAGTGAGGGAGCAGTTCTTC
>TRBJ1-1|TRBV30|-|-
CAWSVSRGNTEAFF
TGTGCCTGGAGTGTAAGCAGGGGTAACACTGAAGCTTTCTTT
>TRBJ1-2|TRBV5-6|-|-
CASSLALRGAGGYTF
TGTGCCAGCAGCTTGGCCCTGAGAGGGGCGGGGGGCTACACCTTC
>TRBJ2-1|TRBV9|TRBD2|-
CASSGGLAGQGHEQFF
TGTGCCAGCAGCGGGGGACTAGCGGGGCAGGGCCATGAGCAGTTCTTC
>TRBJ2-3|TRBV9|TRBD2|-
CASSLGLAGNTDTQYF
TGTGCCAGCAGCCTGGGACTAGCGGGTAACACAGATACGCAGTATTTT
>TRBJ1-2|TRBV11-2|-|-
CASSLTGLPPDGYTF
TGTGCCAGCAGCTTAACAGGGCTACCCCCGGATGGCTACACCTTC
>TRBJ1-1|TRBV5-5|TRBD1|-
CASSQVPGQGSEAFF
TGTGCCAGCAGCCAGGTACCGGGACAGGGTAGTGAAGCTTTCTTT
>TRBJ2-7|TRBV2|-|-
CASSEYSYEQYF
TGTGCCAGCAGTGAATACTCCTACGAGCAGTACTTC
>TRBJ1-1|TRBV6-1|TRBD1|once
CASFGGTAGRTEAFF
TGTGCCAGCTTTGGAGGGACAGCCGGACGGACTGAAGCTTTCTTT
>TRBJ2-4|TRBV2|-|-
CASSWTGGTGSIQYF
TGTGCCAGCAGTTGGACAGGTGGGACCGGGAGCATTCAGTACTTC
>TRBJ2-1|TRBV7-9|-|-
CASSPPLTETNEQFF
TGTGCCAGCAGCCCCCCCTTGACAGAAACGAATGAGCAGTTCTTC
>TRBJ2-4|TRBV4-1|-|few
CASSQATAAKNIQYF
TGCGCCAGCAGCCAAGCAACAGCCGCCAAAAACATTCAGTACTTC
>TRBJ2-3|TRBV6-1|TRBD1|-
CASSEGTGADTQYF
TGTGCCAGCAGTGAGGGGACAGGGGCCGATACGCAGTATTTT
>TRBJ1-1|TRBV6-1|TRBD1|-
CASSDPGTGLTEAFF
TGTGCCAGCAGTGACCCCGGGACAGGGCTTACTGAAGCTTTCTTT
>TRBJ2-1|TRBV29-1|TRBD1|-
CSVTGGAGSYNEQFF
TGCAGCGTGACAGGGGGCGCGGGCTCCTACAATGAGCAGTTCTTC
>TRBJ2-7|TRBV18|TRBD1|-
CASSPSDRVDEQYF
TGTGCCAGCTCACCGTCGGACAGGGTAGACGAGCAGTACTTC
>TRBJ1-6|TRBV7-2|-|-
CASSLGHDNSPLHF
TGTGCCAGCAGCTTAGGACACGATAATTCACCCCTCCACTTT